This T cell receptor beta chain derives from a study of blood T cell repertoires in COVID-19. V lost 3 bases to trimming and J lost 4 bases; unmatched junction nucleotides: 6. The V gene's germline CDR1 is KGHSH and CDR2 LQKENI. The CDR3 covers 16 residues. This clone has a single count. Authors' data handling: Cell counts per sample came from amplifying reference gene primers. Sequenced by immunoSEQ multiplex PCR; TCRdb stores in-frame clones only, minus some. The DNA was the basis for D and trimming; V, J and clone size are from that table. The sample yields more than 200,000 clones, around 87% seen once.

The V call is TRBV18, the J call TRBJ2-3; TRBD2 agrees at 11 bases. The receptor was derived from an older woman with COVID-19, enrolled during active disease. Sequencing used peripheral blood. The CDR3 spells CASSPPLAGEADTQYF. DNA of the CDR3: TGTGCCAGCTCACCCCCACTAGCGGGAGAAGCAGATACGCAGTATTTT.